What follows describes a single T cell receptor beta chain. The antigen it binds to is not known. There are no base qualities to consult, and no much larger clone falls within one base. The sample's time point label, in plain terms: baseline before first vaccination. The vaccinee samples were drawn from two UK trials, COV001 and COV002, one of which was a single-blind randomized controlled phase 2/3 trial testing AZD1222 (ChAdOx1 nCoV-19) in healthy adults. Trial participant PBMC samples were collected at day 0 and day 28 after the second dose for TCRbeta chain sequencing. The sample is drawn from a study of T cell responses to AZD1222 COVID-19 vaccine (dated by TCRdb to about 2021). The study in broad terms: Because spike-specific TCR depth and breadth did not differ between the two schedules, AZD1222 recipients who got a second dose at roughly 4 weeks were pooled with those who got a second dose at roughly 12 weeks. Enrollment into the trials was organized by age into subgroups of 18-55, 56-69 and 70-plus years, and those subgroups contained roughly 140, 27 and 60 TCR-sequenced participants, respectively. A total of 230 to 250 trial participants underwent TCR sequencing, of whom 200 to 220 had received two doses of AZD1222 and some 25 had received two doses of the MenACWY control vaccine.

General study outcomes and caveats: Conclusions about previously exposed vaccinees were limited because only a handful of AZD1222 recipients were SARS-CoV-2 seropositive at baseline. Reportedly, almost half of the unique spike-specific TCRs recognized epitopes lying outside the regions that are mutated in the B.1.351 and B.1.1.7 variants. Because no day 14 peak-response samples were available, the repertoires could be characterized only after the peak T cell response. A significant rise in spike-specific TCR breadth and depth was observed after two AZD1222 doses relative to day 0 and relative to MenACWY recipients. The vaccine-associated CD4 TCRs covered the entire spike protein, and the dominant responses fell in regions 160-218 and 743-854. Most participants were white British and females outnumbered males, and the authors suggested that clonal diversity may have been underestimated. The 56-69-year group was small, and its depth increase did not reach significance, likely because of low power.

The CDR3 regions of human TCRbeta chains were analyzed by immunosequencing. Per the authors' processing: Repertoire TCRs were checked for matches against a reference library of SARS-CoV-2-specific TCRs that had been generated using the MIRA antigen-specificity platform. Breadth was defined as the fraction of unique TCRs that were SARS-CoV-2-associated, and depth was defined as the fraction of total T cells that were SARS-CoV-2-associated. Using the MIRA data, each spike-specific TCR was mapped to the spike region that the TCR reacts to and placed in a CD4 or CD8 class. Log10-transformed breadth and depth values were compared by one-way ANOVA with Sidak's multiple comparisons tests. This immuneACCESS table, as held by TCRdb, lists in-frame sequences with V and J called but not all clones. Of the missing ones, under half trace to an unresolved V gene in checked studies; the others have no known cause. That table furnishes V, J and clone size, whereas the DNA furnished D and trimming. The sample records some 110,000 clones, 70% to 90% of which are singletons. Roughly a sixth of the sample belongs to the ten largest clones.

The germline V gene supplies CDR1 SGHNT and CDR2 YENEEA. Trimming at the junction amounts to 4 bases on V and 4 bases on J, and the germline ends lie 19 bases apart. The CDR3 covers 16 residues, taking in both the cysteine and the phenylalanine. Only CDR3 DNA is held: 48 bases, read in frame from base 1. This TCR came from an adult in good health. In this chain, TRBV11-3 is recombined with TRBJ2-5, and possibly TRBD2, on 7 matching bases. The specimen was peripheral blood, collected on day 0 of AZD1222 vaccination. CDR3 reads: CASSSRGGAGTETQYF. The DNA reads TGTGCCAGCAGCTCCAGAGGGGGGGCGGGGACAGAGACCCAGTACTTC. With all but the CDR3 taken from the reference TRBV11-3 and TRBJ2-5 genes, the full variable domain is: EAGVVQSPRYKIIEKKQPVAFWCNPISGHNTLYWYLQNLGQGPELLIRYENEEAVDDSQLPKDRFSAERLKGVDSTLKIQPAELGDSAVYLCASSSRGGAGTETQYFGPGTRLLVL.